This T cell receptor beta chain was identified in a study of blood T cell repertoires in COVID-19. Study background: Acute and convalescent COVID-19 samples came from the United States, Italy and Spain. PBMCs, B-cell-depleted T cells, or T cells were the source of the cDNA or gDNA that made up the material.

It was during active infection that Seattle patients were enrolled and then longitudinally followed. In germline, CDR1 is MNHNS, CDR2 SASEGT. V was shortened by 0 bases and J by 0 bases, with 15 bases between the two germline ends. The CDR3 runs to 18 residues. In the source study's methods: How many nucleated cells were present was estimated from reference gene primer amplification. Here immunoSEQ multiplex PCR was the method, and the copy in TCRdb shows in-frame clones only, minus some. V and J calls and clone size are as listed in that table; D and trimming were resolved from the DNA. This table has about 200,000 clones, 92% appearing once.

Sequencing used peripheral blood. The sequence came from a man aged 55 to 70 with COVID-19, enrolled during active disease. The chain has TRBV6-1 and TRBJ1-5; D might be TRBD1 (6 bases). The CDR3 DNA follows: TGTGCCAGCAGTGAAGCGGCAGGGGCAGTTGGTAGCAATCAGCCCCAGCATTTT. This translates into CASSEAAGAVGSNQPQHF.